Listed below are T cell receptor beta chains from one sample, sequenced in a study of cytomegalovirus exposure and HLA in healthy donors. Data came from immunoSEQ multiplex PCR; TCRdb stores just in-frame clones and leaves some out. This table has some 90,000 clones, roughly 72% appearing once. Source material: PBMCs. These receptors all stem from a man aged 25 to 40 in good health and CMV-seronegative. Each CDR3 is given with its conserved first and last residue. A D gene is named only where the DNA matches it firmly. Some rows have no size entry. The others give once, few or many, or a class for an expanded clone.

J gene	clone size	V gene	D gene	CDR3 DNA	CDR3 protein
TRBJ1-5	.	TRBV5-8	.	TGTGCCAGCAGCCCGAGTCGTAACCAGCATTTT	CASSPSRNQHF
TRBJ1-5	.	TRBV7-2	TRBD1	TGTGCCAGCACCCGGGACAGGGATTCTCAGCCCCAGCATTTT	CASTRDRDSQPQHF
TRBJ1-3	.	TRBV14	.	TGTGCCAGCAGCCAATTCTCAGCAGGTCTCTCTGGAAACACCATATATTTT	CASSQFSAGLSGNTIYF
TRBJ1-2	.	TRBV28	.	TGTGCCAGCAGTTTATGGACGGGACATCCTCCTCGGGATGGCTACACCTTC	CASSLWTGHPPRDGYTF
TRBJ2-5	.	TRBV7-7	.	TGTGCCAGCAGCCCTCAGGGGACCCAAGAGACCCAGTACTTC	CASSPQGTQETQYF
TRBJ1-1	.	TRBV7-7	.	TGTGCCAGCAGCCCAACACCCAACACTGAAGCTTTCTTT	CASSPTPNTEAFF
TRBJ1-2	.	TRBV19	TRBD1	TGTGCCAGTAGTATGAACGCGGGACAGGGGCTTCTAGGCTACACCTTC	CASSMNAGQGLLGYTF
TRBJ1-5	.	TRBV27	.	TGTGCCAGCAGTTTCCAAGGGGCGGGAGGGATGAATGGCAATCAGCCCCAGCATTTT	CASSFQGAGGMNGNQPQHF
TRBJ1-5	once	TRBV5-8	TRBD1	TGTGCCAGCAGCCTGATCGGGACAGGGGATCAGCCCCAGCATTTT	CASSLIGTGDQPQHF
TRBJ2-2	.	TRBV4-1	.	TGCGCCAGCAGCCGGCAGGGGGGCGCGAATACCGGGGAGCTGTTTTTT	CASSRQGGANTGELFF